The next 6 T cell receptor beta chains were all read from a single sample in a study of T cell changes during pregnancy in multiple sclerosis. Profiled with immunoSEQ multiplex PCR; TCRdb holds only in-frame clones, not every one. The sample includes around 130,000 clones, roughly 96% of them seen just once. Sample: peripheral blood, taken after pregnancy. Receptors were obtained from a female donor with multiple sclerosis, enrolled in a pregnancy study.

This clone occurred once. The J gene is TRBJ2-3, the V gene TRBV25-1; tentatively, D is TRBD1 (6 bases). CDR1 is MGHDK and CDR2 is SYGVNS in the germline V gene. V lost 0 bases to trimming and J lost 6 bases, with 13 bases between them. CDR3 size: 15 residues. As DNA, the CDR3 is TGTGCCAGCAGTGAATACTACAGGGTTGGCGATACGCAGTATTTT. This sequence encodes CASSEYYRVGDTQYF.

The V and J genes are TRBV29-1 and TRBJ2-7; D might be TRBD2 (5 bases). Germline V gene sequence: CDR1 SQVTM, CDR2 ANQGSEA. V dropped 4 bases and J dropped 2 bases, with 9 bases sitting between them. This CDR3 region has 12 residues. The CDR3 loop is CSVVLGAYEQYF. For the CDR3, the DNA is TGCAGCGTTGTTCTGGGAGCCTACGAGCAGTACTTC.

V and J are TRBV7-9 and TRBJ1-4, with D maybe TRBD1 (5 bases). The CDR3 covers 13 residues. Germline CDR1 and CDR2: SEHNR and FQNEAQ (reference sequence). The CDR3 sequence: CASRTLGGEKLFF. For the CDR3, the DNA is TGTGCTAGCCGGACCCTCGGGGGTGAAAAACTGTTTTTT.

This chain links TRBV6-1 with TRBJ2-2; 13 nucleotides match TRBD2. CDR3 size: 16 residues. Losses at the gene ends were 4 bases for V and 3 bases for J; bases not matched to a gene: 2. The V gene's germline CDR1 is MNHNS and CDR2 SASEGT. CDR3 region: CASSAGLAGHTGELFF. In DNA form, the CDR3 reads TGTGCCAGCAGTGCGGGACTAGCGGGGCACACCGGGGAGCTGTTTTTT.

The rearrangement joins TRBV4-1 to TRBJ2-1; TRBD2 matches at 8 bases. With 0 bases clipped from V and 4 bases from J, the junction kept 11 bases outside the gene matches. CDR1 and CDR2 from the germline V gene are MGHRA and YSYEKL. The CDR3 length is 18 residues. The CDR3 is CASSQEGPRSGGYNEQFF. The CDR3 DNA reads TGCGCCAGCAGCCAAGAGGGGCCGCGAAGCGGGGGTTACAATGAGCAGTTCTTC.

Regarding this clone: Compared with germline, one end of the junction differs, possibly owing to a read error. The chain combines TRBV5-6 with TRBJ2-7; D not resolved. There are 12 residues in the CDR3. Per germline, CDR1 SGHDT and CDR2 YYEEEE. CDR3 nucleotide sequence: TGTGCCAGCAGCTCCCTCTCCCACGAGCAGTACTTC. It is translated as CASSSLSHEQYF.